This is a list of T cell receptor beta chains from one sample in a study of regulatory T cells in long-lasting Graves disease. TCRdb reprocessed the multiplex PCR reads with MiXCR, giving one entry per CDR3 protein. The profile shows over 400,000 distinct CDR3 sequences, roughly 15% of them singletons. The sample also formed part of further work on T cells in Graves' hyperthyroidism and ophthalmopathy.

The sample in question was peripheral blood mononuclear cells (PBMCs), obtained at new diagnosis, from a patient treated with antithyroid drugs. These receptors were collected from a woman between 45 and 65 years old with Graves disease. Both conserved end residues are part of each CDR3. Fields, in order: V gene, CDR3 protein.

V: TRBV5-1
CDR3: CASSPPSGRVEQFF

V: TRBV11-3
CDR3: CASSTPGTGAEQYF

V: TRBV3-1
CDR3: CASNSGNSYEQYF

V: TRBV12-3/TRBV12-4
CDR3: CASTARPGQRRQYF

V: TRBV19
CDR3: CASKSRASGDNEQFF

V: TRBV27
CDR3: CASSLKDPFSPLHF

V: TRBV19
CDR3: CATSPSSGPVDTGELFF

V: TRBV19
CDR3: CASSSRTSGVYNEQFF

V: TRBV9
CDR3: CASSVGISSYNEQFF

V: TRBV5-1
CDR3: CASSLSSGKETQYF

V: TRBV7-9
CDR3: CASSLGGEEGYTF

V: TRBV4-1
CDR3: CASSPGQVGTEAFF

V: TRBV19
CDR3: CASSMNGVPYNEQFF

V: TRBV4-1
CDR3: CASSHHLGPGNTIYF

V: TRBV5-6
CDR3: CASSSLSSYNSPLHF

V: TRBV6-1
CDR3: CASHSGGRRGNEQFF

V: TRBV7-8
CDR3: CASSLVTSGSRMDTQYF

V: TRBV4-1
CDR3: CASSQDGGLGREQFF

V: TRBV20-1
CDR3: CSARRWDYNEQFF

V: TRBV19
CDR3: CASTYRDIYGYTF

V: TRBV20-1
CDR3: CSAPDRGGGNTIYF

V: TRBV4-2
CDR3: CASSQGWGQLGGNEQFF

V: TRBV5-5
CDR3: CASSVGLNTEAFF